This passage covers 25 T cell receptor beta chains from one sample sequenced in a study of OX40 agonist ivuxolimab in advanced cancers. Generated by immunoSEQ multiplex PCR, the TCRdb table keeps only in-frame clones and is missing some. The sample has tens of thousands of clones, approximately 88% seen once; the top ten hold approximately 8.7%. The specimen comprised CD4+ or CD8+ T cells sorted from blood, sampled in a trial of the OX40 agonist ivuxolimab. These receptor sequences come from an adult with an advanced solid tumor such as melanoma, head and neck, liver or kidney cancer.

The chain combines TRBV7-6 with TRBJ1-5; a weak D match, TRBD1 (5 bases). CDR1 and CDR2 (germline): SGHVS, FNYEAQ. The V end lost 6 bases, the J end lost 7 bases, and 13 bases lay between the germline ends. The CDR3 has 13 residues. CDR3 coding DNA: TGTGCCAGCAGTCGGGGGGAAAGCCAGCCCCAGCATTTT. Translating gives CASSRGESQPQHF.

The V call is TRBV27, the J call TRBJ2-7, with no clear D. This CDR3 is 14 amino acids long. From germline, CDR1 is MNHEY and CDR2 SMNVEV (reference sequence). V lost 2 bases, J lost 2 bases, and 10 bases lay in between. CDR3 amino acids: CASSLTSYAYEQYF. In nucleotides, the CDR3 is TGTGCCAGCAGTTTAACTTCCTATGCCTACGAGCAGTACTTC.

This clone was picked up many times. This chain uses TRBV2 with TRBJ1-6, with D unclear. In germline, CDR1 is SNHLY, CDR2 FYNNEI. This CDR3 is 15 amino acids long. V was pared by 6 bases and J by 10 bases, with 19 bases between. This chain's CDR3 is CASRMTESVGSPLHF. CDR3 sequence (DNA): TGTGCCAGCAGGATGACTGAGAGTGTCGGATCACCCCTCCACTTT.

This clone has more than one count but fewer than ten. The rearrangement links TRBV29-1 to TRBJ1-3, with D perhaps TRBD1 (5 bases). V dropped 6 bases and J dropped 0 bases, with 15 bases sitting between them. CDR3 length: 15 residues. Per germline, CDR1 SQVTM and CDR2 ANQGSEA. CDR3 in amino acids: CSVAGLPSSGNTIYF. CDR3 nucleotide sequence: TGCAGCGTGGCGGGACTGCCGAGCTCTGGAAACACCATATATTTT.

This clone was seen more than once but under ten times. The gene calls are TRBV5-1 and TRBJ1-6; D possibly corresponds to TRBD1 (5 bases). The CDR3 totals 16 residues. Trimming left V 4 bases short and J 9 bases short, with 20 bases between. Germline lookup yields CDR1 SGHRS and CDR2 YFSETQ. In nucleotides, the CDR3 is TGCGCCAGCAGCCCCTCATCCGGGGGAGTAGGTTCACCCCTCCACTTT. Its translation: CASSPSSGGVGSPLHF.

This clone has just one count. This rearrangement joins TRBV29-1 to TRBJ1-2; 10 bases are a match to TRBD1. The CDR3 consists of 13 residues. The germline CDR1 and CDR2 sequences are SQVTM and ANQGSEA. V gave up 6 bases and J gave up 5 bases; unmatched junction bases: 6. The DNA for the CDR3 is TGCAGCGTCGTTCCGGGACAGGGGTATGGCTACACCTTC. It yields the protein CSVVPGQGYGYTF.

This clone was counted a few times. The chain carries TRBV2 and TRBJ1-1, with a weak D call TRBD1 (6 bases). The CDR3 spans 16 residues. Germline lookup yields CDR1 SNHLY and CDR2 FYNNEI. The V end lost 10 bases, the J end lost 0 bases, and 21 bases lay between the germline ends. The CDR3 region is CATRRDINTMNTEAFF. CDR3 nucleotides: TGTGCCACCCGCCGGGACATAAACACCATGAACACTGAAGCTTTCTTT.

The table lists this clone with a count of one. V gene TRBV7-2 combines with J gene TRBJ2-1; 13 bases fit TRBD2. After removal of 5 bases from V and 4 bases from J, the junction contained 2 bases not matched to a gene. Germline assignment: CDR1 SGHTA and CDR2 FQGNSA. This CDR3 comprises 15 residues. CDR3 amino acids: CASSRTSGGYNEQFF. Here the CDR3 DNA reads TGTGCCAGCAGCCGGACTAGCGGGGGTTACAATGAGCAGTTCTTC.

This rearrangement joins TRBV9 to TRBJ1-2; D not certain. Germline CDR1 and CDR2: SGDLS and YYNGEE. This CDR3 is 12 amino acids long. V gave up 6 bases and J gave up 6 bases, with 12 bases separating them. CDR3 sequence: CASTRTGDGYTF. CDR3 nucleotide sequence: TGTGCCAGCACCCGCACTGGGGATGGCTACACCTTC.

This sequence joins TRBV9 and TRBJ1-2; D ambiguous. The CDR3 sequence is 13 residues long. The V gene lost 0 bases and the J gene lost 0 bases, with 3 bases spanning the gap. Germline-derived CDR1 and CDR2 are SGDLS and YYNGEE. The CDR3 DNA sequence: TGTGCCAGCAGCGTAGACTCTAACTATGGCTACACCTTC. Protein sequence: CASSVDSNYGYTF.

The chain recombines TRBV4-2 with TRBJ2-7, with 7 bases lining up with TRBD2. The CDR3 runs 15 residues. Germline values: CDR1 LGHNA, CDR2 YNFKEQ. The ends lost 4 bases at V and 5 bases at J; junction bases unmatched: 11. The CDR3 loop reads CASSPRSGGLDEQYF. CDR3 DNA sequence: TGTGCCAGCAGCCCCAGATCGGGGGGTCTGGACGAGCAGTACTTC.

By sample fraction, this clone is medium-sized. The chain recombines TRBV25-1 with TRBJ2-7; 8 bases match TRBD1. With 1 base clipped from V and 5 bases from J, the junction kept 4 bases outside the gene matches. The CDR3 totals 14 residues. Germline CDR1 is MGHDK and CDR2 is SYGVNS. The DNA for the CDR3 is TGTGCCAGCAGTGAATTGGACAGGGCGAACGAGCAGTACTTC. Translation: CASSELDRANEQYF.

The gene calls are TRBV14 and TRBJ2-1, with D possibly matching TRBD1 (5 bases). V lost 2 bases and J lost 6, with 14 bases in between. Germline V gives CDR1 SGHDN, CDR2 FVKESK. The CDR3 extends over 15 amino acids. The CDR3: CASSQLTDRSNEQFF. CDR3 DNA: TGTGCCAGCAGCCAACTAACCGACAGAAGCAATGAGCAGTTCTTC.

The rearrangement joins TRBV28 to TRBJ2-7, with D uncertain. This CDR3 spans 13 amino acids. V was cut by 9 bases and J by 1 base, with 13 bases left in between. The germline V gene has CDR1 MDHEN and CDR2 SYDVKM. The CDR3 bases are TGTGCCAGTAAGAGCAGGCTGTCCTACGAGCAGTACTTC. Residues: CASKSRLSYEQYF.

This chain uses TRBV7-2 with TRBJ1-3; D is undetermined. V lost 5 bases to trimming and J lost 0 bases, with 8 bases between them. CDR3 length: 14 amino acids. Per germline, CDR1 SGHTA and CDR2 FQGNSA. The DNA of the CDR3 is TGTGCCAGCAGCCCCAGTGACTCTGGAAACACCATATATTTT. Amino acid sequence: CASSPSDSGNTIYF.

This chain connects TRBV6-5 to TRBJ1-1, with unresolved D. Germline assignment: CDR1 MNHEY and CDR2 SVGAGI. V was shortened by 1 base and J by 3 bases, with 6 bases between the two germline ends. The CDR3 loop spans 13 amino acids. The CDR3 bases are TGTGCCAGCAGTTACTTTGGCTACACTGAAGCTTTCTTT. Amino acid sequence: CASSYFGYTEAFF.

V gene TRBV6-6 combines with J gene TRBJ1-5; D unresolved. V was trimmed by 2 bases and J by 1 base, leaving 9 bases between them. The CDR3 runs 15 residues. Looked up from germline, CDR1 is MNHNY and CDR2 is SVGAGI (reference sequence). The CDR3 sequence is CASSYGVGSNQPQHF. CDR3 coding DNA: TGTGCCAGCAGTTACGGGGTGGGGAGCAATCAGCCCCAGCATTTT.

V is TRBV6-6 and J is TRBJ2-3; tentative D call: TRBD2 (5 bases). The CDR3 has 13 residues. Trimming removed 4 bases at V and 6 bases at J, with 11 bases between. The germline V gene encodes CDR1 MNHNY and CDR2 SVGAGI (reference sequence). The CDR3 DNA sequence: TGTGCCAGCAGTTTAATAAGGGAGGATACGCAGTATTTT. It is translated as CASSLIREDTQYF.

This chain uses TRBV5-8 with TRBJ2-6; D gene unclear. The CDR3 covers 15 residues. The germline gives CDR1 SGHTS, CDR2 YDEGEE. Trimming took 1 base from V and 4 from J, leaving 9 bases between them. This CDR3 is CASSLYRTGANVLTF. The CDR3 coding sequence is TGTGCCAGCAGCTTGTACAGAACCGGGGCCAACGTCCTGACTTTC.

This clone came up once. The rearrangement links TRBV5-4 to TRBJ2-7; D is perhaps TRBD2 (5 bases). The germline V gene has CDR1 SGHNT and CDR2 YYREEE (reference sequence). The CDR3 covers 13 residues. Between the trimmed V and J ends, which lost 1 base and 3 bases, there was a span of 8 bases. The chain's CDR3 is CASSLPGIYEQYF. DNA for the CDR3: TGTGCCAGCAGCTTGCCCGGGATCTACGAGCAGTACTTC. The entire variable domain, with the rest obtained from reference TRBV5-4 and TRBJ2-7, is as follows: ETGVTQSPTHLIKTRGQQVTLRCSSQSGHNTVSWYQQALGQGPQFIFQYYREEENGRGNFPPRFSGLQFPNYSSELNVNALELDDSALYLCASSLPGIYEQYFGPGTRLTVT.

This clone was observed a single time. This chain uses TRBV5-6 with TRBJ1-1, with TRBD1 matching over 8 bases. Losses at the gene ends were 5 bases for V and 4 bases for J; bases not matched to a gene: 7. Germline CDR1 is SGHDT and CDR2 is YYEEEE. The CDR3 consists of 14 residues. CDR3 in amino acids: CASRRETGGTEAFF. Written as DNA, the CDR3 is TGTGCCAGCAGACGAGAAACAGGGGGCACTGAAGCTTTCTTT.

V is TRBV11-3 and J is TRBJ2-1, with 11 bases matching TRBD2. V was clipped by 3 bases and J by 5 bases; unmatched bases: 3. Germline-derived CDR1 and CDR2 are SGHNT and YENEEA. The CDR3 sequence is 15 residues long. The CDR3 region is CASSFSLAGDNEQFF. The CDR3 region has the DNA TGTGCCAGCAGCTTCTCACTAGCGGGGGACAATGAGCAGTTCTTC.

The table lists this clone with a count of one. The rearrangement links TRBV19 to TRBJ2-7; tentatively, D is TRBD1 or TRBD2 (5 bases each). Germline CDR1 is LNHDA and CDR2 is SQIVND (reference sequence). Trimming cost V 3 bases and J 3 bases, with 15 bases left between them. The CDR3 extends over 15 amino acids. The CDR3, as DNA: TGTGCCAGTAGTATCCAGTCCAGGGACGGCTACGAGCAGTACTTC. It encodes CASSIQSRDGYEQYF. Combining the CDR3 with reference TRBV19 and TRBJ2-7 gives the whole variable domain DGGITQSPKYLFRKEGQNVTLSCEQNLNHDAMYWYRQDPGQGLRLIYYSQIVNDFQKGDIAEGYSVSREKKESFPLTVTSAQKNPTAFYLCASSIQSRDGYEQYFGPGTRLTVT.

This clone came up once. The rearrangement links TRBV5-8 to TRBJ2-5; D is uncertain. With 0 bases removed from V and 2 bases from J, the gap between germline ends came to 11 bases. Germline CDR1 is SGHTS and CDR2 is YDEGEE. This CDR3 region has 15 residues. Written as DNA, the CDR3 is TGTGCCAGCAGCTTGGCGTGGATTGGGCAAGAGACCCAGTACTTC. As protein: CASSLAWIGQETQYF.

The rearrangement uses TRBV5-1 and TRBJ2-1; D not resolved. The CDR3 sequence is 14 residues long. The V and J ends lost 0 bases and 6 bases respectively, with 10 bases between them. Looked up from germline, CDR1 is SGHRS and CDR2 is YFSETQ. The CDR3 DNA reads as TGCGCCAGCAGCTTGGGGCCAGACTTCAATGAGCAGTTCTTC. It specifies CASSLGPDFNEQFF.